A selection of T cell receptor beta chains follows, all from one sample in a study of T cell responses to AZD1222 COVID-19 vaccine. Sequencing was performed with immunoSEQ multiplex PCR; in TCRdb, only in-frame clones are kept and a portion is missing. The data show some 110,000 clones, about 90% seen once. The input for sequencing was peripheral blood, taken on day 0 of AZD1222 vaccination. The receptors shown here come from an adult in good health. The CDR3 runs from the conserved cysteine through the conserved F or W. A D gene is named only where the DNA matches it firmly. Clone size is shown for a subset of rows, as once, few, many or a class of expanded clone.

V gene	D gene	clone size	J gene	CDR3 DNA	CDR3 protein
TRBV3-1/TRBV3-2	-	-	TRBJ1-6	TGTGCCAGCAGCTACGGACAGTATAATTCACCCCTCCACTTT	CASSYGQYNSPLHF
TRBV19	TRBD1	-	TRBJ2-5	TGTGCCAGTAGCATGTGGACAGGGGAGGACGAGACCCAGTACTTC	CASSMWTGEDETQYF
TRBV19	-	-	TRBJ1-1	TGTGCCAGTACCTCCTATGGGCAAGCTTTCTTT	CASTSYGQAFF
TRBV7-2	-	once	TRBJ2-3	TGTGCCAGCAGCTTAAGTATGCAGGGGAGAGGGGATACGCAGTATTTT	CASSLSMQGRGDTQYF
TRBV28	-	-	TRBJ1-3	TGTGCCAGCAGTTTGGGCAGTGGATCTGGAAACACCATATATTTT	CASSLGSGSGNTIYF
TRBV12-5	-	-	TRBJ1-3	TGTGCTAGTGGCCCCGGGACGGCCTCTGGAAACACCATATATTTT	CASGPGTASGNTIYF
TRBV14	TRBD1	-	TRBJ1-4	TGTGCCAGCAGCCAGACCGGGACAGAGTTTAATGAAAAACTGTTTTTT	CASSQTGTEFNEKLFF
TRBV7-6	-	-	TRBJ2-1	TGTGCCAGCAGCTTAGCCCAGGCACCAACACTATACAATGAGCAGTTCTTC	CASSLAQAPTLYNEQFF
TRBV28	TRBD1	-	TRBJ1-5	TGTGCCAGCAGACAACAGGGGGCGCGGCAGCCCCAGCATTTT	CASRQQGARQPQHF
TRBV7-6	-	-	TRBJ1-2	TGTGCCAGCAGAGCGAACCTGACCATCTATGGCTACACCTTC	CASRANLTIYGYTF
TRBV13	-	once	TRBJ2-5	TGTGCCAGCAGCTTAGGACAGGGTGTCCAAGAGACCCAGTACTTC	CASSLGQGVQETQYF
TRBV6-5	-	-	TRBJ1-2	TGTGCCAGCACTTGGGGTTTCGACTATGGCTACACCTTC	CASTWGFDYGYTF
TRBV30	-	-	TRBJ1-5	TGTGCCTGGAGTATTCGGGACAATCAGCCCCAGCATTTT	CAWSIRDNQPQHF
TRBV5-1	-	-	TRBJ2-2	TGCGCCAGCAGCAGGGGGACGAGCCAACACGGGGAGCTGTTTTTT	CASSRGTSQHGELFF
TRBV14	-	few	TRBJ1-2	TGTGCCAGCAGCCAAACCCGGGGGACCGGGCGATTCTATGGCTACACCTTC	CASSQTRGTGRFYGYTF
TRBV4-2	TRBD1	-	TRBJ2-7	TGTGCCAGCAGCCAAAGGACAGGGGACGAGCAGTACTTC	CASSQRTGDEQYF
TRBV21-1	-	-	TRBJ1-1	TGTGCCAGCACTGAGGGGGCGCTTTGGAGTACTGAAGCTTTCTTT	CASTEGALWSTEAFF
TRBV28	TRBD1	-	TRBJ1-5	TGTGCCAGCAGTGCCCTTACAGGGGGGGGACAGCCCCAGCATTTT	CASSALTGGGQPQHF
TRBV5-4	-	-	TRBJ2-1	TGTGCCAGCACCGAACCTAATCAGGTAAACAATGAGCAGTTCTTC	CASTEPNQVNNEQFF
TRBV9	TRBD1	-	TRBJ1-2	TGTGCCAGCAGCACGACAGGGCGATATGGCTACACCTTC	CASSTTGRYGYTF
TRBV7-9	-	once	TRBJ2-7	TGTGCCAGCAGCCCCTATAGCGGAGGGACGTCCTACGAGCAGTACTTC	CASSPYSGGTSYEQYF
TRBV28	-	-	TRBJ1-2	TGTGCCAGCTTCAGGGCTAACTATGGCTACACCTTC	CASFRANYGYTF
TRBV18	TRBD2	-	TRBJ2-2	TGTGCCAGCTCACCAAGACTAGCGGAGAACACCGGGGAGCTGTTTTTT	CASSPRLAENTGELFF
TRBV9	-	-	TRBJ1-1	TGTGCCAGCAGCGCTGAGTATGGGAACACTGAAGCTTTCTTT	CASSAEYGNTEAFF
TRBV21-1	-	-	TRBJ1-2	TGTGCCAGCAGCAAAGGTTGGACAGGGGCGAACTATGGCTACACCTTC	CASSKGWTGANYGYTF
TRBV27	-	-	TRBJ1-1	TGTGCCAGCACCCCTTTAGCGGGCAGGATGAACACTGAAGCTTTCTTT	CASTPLAGRMNTEAFF
TRBV7-3	TRBD2	once	TRBJ2-7	TGTGCCAGCAGCACCGGGACTAGCGGTTCGGAGCAGTACTTC	CASSTGTSGSEQYF
TRBV29-1	TRBD1	-	TRBJ1-2	TGCAGCGTCCTACTAGGGACAGGGGTTATCTATGGCTACACCTTC	CSVLLGTGVIYGYTF
TRBV5-4	-	-	TRBJ1-2	TGTGCCAGCAGCTTGGATTCCCAGCGCGGCTACACCTTC	CASSLDSQRGYTF
TRBV29-1	TRBD1	-	TRBJ1-2	TGCAGCGTTGGGGGACAGGAAGCTAACTATGGCTACACCTTC	CSVGGQEANYGYTF
TRBV13	TRBD1	-	TRBJ1-4	TGTGCCAGCAGCTTAGGGGACAGGTTCTCAACTAATGAAAAACTGTTTTTT	CASSLGDRFSTNEKLFF